Shown below are 4 T cell receptor beta chains from a single sample sequenced in a study of blood T cell repertoires in COVID-19. Produced via immunoSEQ multiplex PCR; TCRdb's table is partial and in-frame only. The data contain more than 200,000 clones, approximately 86% of them singletons. The sequencing sample was made of PBMCs or T cells enriched from blood (not recorded which). These receptors originate from a woman between 25 and 40 years old with acute COVID-19.

Here the CDR3 reads CASRDGTGGGYGYTF. The CDR3 nucleotides are TGTGCCTCCCGAGACGGAACGGGAGGAGGGTATGGCTACACCTTC. The rearrangement links TRBV30 to TRBJ1-2; D is undetermined. The V gene lost 7 bases and the J gene lost 5 bases, with 23 bases spanning the gap. This CDR3 region has 15 residues. CDR1 GTSNPN and CDR2 SVGIG come from the germline V gene (reference sequence). The full variable domain, with the rest looked up from reference TRBV30 and TRBJ1-2, is SQTIHQWPATLVQPVGSPLSLECTVEGTSNPNLYWYRQAAGRGLQLLFYSVGIGQISSEVPQNLSASRPQDRQFILSSKKLLLSDSGFYLCASRDGTGGGYGYTFGSGTRLTVV.

V and J are TRBV29-1 and TRBJ2-1; D gene unclear. Germline V gene lookup returns CDR1 SQVTM and CDR2 ANQGSEA. The length of the CDR3 is 16 residues. V was trimmed by 3 bases and J by 7 bases, leaving 22 bases between them. Written as DNA, the CDR3 is TGCAGCGTTGACGGATCGGCTAGGCACATCCGAAATGAGCAGTTCTTC. Protein product: CSVDGSARHIRNEQFF.

The genes are TRBV28 and TRBJ1-1, with D perhaps TRBD1 (6 bases). The CDR3 totals 12 residues. V lost 6 bases and J 8 bases, leaving 13 bases between the germline ends. Germline assignment: CDR1 MDHEN and CDR2 SYDVKM. The DNA of the CDR3 is TGTGCCAGCAGGCTCCAGGGGCGGGAAGCTTTCTTT. It yields the protein CASRLQGREAFF.

J is TRBJ1-5 and V is TRBV6-2 or TRBV6-3; D is possibly TRBD1 (5 bases). The germline V gene has CDR1 MNHEY and CDR2 SVGEGT. The CDR3 has 17 residues. Trimming pared 4 bases from V and 1 base from J, leaving 17 bases between. The CDR3 DNA sequence: TGTGCCAGCAGTTCAAGGGGATCCAGACAAAGCAATCAGCCCCAGCATTTT. This sequence encodes CASSSRGSRQSNQPQHF.